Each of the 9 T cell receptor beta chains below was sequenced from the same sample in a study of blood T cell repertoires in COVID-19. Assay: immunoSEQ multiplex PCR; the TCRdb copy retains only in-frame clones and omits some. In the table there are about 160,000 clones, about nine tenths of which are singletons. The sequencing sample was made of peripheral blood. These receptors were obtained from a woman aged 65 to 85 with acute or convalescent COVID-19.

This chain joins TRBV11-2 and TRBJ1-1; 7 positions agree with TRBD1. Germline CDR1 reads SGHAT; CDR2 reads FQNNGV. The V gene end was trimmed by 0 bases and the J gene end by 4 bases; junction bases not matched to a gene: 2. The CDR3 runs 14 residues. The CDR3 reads CASSLDRDSTEAFF. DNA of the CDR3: TGTGCCAGCAGCTTAGACCGGGACAGCACTGAAGCTTTCTTT. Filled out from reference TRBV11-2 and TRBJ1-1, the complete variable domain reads EAGVAQSPRYKIIEKRQSVAFWCNPISGHATLYWYQQILGQGPKLLIQFQNNGVVDDSQLPKDRFSAERLKGVDSTLKIQPAKLEDSAVYLCASSLDRDSTEAFFGQGTRLTVV.

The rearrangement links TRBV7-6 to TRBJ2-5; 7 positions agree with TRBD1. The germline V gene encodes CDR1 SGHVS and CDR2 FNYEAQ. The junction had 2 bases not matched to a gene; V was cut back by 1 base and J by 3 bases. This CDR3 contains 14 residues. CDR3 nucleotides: TGTGCCAGCAGCTTAGGGGGACAGAAAGAGACCCAGTACTTC. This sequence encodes CASSLGGQKETQYF.

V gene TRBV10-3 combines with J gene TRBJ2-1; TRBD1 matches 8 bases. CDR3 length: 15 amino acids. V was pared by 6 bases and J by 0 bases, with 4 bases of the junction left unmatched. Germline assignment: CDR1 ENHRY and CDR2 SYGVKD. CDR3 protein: CAIRSGTGSYNEQFF. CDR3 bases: TGTGCCATCAGGTCCGGGACAGGCTCCTACAATGAGCAGTTCTTC.

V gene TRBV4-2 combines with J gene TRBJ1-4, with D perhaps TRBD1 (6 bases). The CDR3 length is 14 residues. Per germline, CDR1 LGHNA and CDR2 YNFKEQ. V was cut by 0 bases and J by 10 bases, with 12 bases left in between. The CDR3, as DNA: TGTGCCAGCAGCCAAGAGGGGGCAAGGGGAAAACTGTTTTTT. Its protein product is CASSQEGARGKLFF.

CDR3 amino acids: CAWSVRREGTEQFF. The CDR3 DNA reads TGTGCCTGGAGTGTACGGCGGGAGGGCACTGAGCAGTTCTTC. The chain links TRBV30 to TRBJ2-1; 9 bases fit TRBD2. There are 14 residues in the CDR3. The V segment lost 0 bases and the J segment 9 bases; nucleotides outside the gene matches: 6. CDR1 and CDR2 from the germline V gene are GTSNPN and SVGIG (reference sequence).

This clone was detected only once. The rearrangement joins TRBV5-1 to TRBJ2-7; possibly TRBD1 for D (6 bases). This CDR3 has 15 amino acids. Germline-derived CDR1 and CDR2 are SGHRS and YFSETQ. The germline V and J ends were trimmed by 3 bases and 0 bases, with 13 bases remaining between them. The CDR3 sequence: CASSSSRGPSYEQYF. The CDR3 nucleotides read TGCGCCAGCAGCTCGAGCAGGGGCCCCTCCTACGAGCAGTACTTC.

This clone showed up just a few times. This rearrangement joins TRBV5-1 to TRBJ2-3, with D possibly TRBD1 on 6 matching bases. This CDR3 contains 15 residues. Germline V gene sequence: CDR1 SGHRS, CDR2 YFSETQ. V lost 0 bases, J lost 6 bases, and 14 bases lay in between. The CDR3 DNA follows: TGCGCCAGCAGCTTGGATTATGGGACAATGGATACGCAGTATTTT. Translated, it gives CASSLDYGTMDTQYF. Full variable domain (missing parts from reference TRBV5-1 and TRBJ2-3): KAGVTQTPRYLIKTRGQQVTLSCSPISGHRSVSWYQQTPGQGLQFLFEYFSETQRNKGNFPGRFSGRQFSNSRSEMNVSTLELGDSALYLCASSLDYGTMDTQYFGPGTRLTVL.

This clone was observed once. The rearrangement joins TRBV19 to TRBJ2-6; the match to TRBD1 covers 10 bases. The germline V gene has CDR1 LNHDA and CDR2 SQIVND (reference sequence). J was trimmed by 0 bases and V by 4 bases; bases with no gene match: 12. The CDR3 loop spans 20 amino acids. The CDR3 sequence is CASSTRPGTGVSSGANVLTF. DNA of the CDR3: TGTGCCAGTAGTACCAGACCCGGGACAGGGGTGAGCTCTGGGGCCAACGTCCTGACTTTC.

CDR3 DNA: TGTGCCAGCAGTGAATATGTGACAGGGACTGAGCAGTTCTTC. As protein: CASSEYVTGTEQFF. The V and J genes are TRBV2 and TRBJ2-1; 7 bases fit TRBD1. The junction had 7 bases not matched to a gene; V was cut back by 2 bases and J by 9 bases. CDR1 SNHLY and CDR2 FYNNEI come from the germline V gene. The CDR3 has 14 residues.